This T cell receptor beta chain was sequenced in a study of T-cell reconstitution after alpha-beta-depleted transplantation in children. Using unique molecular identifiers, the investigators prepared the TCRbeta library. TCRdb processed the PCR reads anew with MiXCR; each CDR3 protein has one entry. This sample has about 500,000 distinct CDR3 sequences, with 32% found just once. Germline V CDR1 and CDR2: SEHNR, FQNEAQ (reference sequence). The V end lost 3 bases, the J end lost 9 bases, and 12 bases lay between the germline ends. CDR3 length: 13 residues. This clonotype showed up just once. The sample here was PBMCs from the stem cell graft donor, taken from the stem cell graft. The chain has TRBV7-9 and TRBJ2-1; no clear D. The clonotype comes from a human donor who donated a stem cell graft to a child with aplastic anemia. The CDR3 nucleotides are TGTGCCAGCAGCTTCGCTCCGGTGGGTGAGCAGTTCTTC. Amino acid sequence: CASSFAPVGEQFF.